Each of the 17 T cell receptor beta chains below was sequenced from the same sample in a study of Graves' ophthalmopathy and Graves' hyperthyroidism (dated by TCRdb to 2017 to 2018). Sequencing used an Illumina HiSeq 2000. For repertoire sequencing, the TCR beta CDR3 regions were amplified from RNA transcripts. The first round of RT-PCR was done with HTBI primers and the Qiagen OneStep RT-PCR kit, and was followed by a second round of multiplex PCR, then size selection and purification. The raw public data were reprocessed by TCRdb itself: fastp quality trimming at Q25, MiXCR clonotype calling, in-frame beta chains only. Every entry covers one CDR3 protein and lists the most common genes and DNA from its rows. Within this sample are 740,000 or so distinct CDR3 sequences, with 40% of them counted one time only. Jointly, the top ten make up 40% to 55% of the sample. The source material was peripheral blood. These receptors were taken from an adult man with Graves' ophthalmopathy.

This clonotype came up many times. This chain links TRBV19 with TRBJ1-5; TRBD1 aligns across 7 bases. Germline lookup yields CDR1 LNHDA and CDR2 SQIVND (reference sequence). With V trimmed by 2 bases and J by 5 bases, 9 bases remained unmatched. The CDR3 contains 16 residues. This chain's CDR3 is CASSILLTGRHQPQHF. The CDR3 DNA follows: TGTGCCAGTAGTATACTATTGACAGGGCGGCATCAGCCCCAGCATTTT.

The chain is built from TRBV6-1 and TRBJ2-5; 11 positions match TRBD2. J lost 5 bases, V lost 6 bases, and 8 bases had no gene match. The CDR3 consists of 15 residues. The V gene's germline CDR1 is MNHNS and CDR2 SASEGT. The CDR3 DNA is TGTGCCAGCAGCCCCTCTAGCGGGAGGAGCGAGACCCAGTACTTC. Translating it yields CASSPSSGRSETQYF.

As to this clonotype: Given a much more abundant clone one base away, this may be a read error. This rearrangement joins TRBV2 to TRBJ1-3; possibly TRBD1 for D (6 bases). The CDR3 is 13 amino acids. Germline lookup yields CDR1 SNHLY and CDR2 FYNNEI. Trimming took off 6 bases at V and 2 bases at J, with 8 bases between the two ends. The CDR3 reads CASRGGAGNTIYF. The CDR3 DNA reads TGTGCCAGCAGAGGGGGGGCTGGAAACACCATATATTTT.

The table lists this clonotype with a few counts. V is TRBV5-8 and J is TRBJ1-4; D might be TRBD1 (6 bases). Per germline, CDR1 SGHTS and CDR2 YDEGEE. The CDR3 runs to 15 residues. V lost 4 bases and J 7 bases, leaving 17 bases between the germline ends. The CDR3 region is CASSPSGGLGEKLFF. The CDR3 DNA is TGTGCCAGCAGCCCGAGCGGGGGCCTTGGTGAAAAACTGTTTTTT.

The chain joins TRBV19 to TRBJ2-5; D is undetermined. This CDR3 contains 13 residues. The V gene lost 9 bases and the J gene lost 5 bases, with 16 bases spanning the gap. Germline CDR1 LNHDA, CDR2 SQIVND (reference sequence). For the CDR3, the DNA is TGTGCCAGCAGTTTCCTAGGAGAGGAGACCCAGTACTTC. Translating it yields CASSFLGEETQYF.

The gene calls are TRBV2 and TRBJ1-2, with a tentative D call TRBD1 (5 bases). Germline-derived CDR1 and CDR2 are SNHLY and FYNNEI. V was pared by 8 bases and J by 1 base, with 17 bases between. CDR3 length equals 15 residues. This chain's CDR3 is CASSPSQQGNYGYTF. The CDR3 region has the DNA TGTGCCAGCTCACCCAGCCAGCAGGGTAACTATGGCTACACCTTC. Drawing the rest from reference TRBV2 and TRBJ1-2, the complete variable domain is EPEVTQTPSHQVTQMGQEVILRCVPISNHLYFYWYRQILGQKVEFLVSFYNNEISEKSEIFDDQFSVERPDGSNFTLKIRSTKLEDSAMYFCASSPSQQGNYGYTFGSGTRLTVV.

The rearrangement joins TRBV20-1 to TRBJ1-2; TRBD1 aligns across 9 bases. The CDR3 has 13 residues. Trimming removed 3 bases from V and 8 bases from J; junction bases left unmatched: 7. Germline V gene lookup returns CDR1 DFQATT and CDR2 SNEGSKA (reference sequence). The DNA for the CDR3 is TGCAGTGCTAGGAAGACAGGGGGGGAGGGCTACACCTTC. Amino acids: CSARKTGGEGYTF.

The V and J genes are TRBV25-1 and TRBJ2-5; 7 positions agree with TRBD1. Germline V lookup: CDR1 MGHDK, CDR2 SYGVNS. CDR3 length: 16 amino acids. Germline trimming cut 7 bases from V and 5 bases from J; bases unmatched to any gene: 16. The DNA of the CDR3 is TGTGCCAGCACCAACCCGACAGGGATCGGGTTCGAGACCCAGTACTTC. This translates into CASTNPTGIGFETQYF. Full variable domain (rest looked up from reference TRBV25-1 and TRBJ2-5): EADIYQTPRYLVIGTGKKITLECSQTMGHDKMYWYQQDPGMELHLIHYSYGVNSTEKGDLSSESTVSRIRTEHFPLTLESARPSHTSQYLCASTNPTGIGFETQYFGPGTRLLVL.

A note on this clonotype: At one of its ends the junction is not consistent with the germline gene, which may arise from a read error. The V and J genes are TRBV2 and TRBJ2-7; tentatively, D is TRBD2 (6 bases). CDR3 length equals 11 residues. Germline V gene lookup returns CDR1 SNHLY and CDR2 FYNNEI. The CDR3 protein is CASSSGLTLHF. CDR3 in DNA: TGTGCCAGCAGTTCTGGACTAACGCTGCACTTC.

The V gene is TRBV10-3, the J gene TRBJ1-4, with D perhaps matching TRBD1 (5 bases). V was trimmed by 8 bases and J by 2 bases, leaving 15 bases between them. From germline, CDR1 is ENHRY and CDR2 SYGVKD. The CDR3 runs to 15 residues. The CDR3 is CAISKRRGTNEKLFF. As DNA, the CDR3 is TGTGCCATCTCGAAGAGGCGGGGCACTAATGAAAAACTGTTTTTT.

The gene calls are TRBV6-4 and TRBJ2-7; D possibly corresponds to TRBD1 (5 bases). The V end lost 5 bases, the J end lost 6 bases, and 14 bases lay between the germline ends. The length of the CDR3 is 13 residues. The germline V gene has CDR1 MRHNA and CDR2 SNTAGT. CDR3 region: CASSSGAPAEQYF. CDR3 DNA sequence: TGTGCCAGCAGTAGTGGGGCCCCCGCCGAGCAGTACTTC.

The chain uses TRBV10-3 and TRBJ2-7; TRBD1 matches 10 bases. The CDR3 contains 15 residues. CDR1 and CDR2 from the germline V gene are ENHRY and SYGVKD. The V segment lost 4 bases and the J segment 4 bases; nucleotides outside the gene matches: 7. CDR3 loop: CAISALTGGEYEQYF. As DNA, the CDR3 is TGTGCCATCAGTGCACTGACAGGGGGCGAATACGAGCAGTACTTC.

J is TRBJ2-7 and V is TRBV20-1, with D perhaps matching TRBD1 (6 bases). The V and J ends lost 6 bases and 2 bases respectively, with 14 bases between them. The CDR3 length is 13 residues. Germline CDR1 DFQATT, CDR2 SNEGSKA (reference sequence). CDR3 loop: CSAWGQQTYEQYF. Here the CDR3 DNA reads TGCAGTGCCTGGGGGCAGCAAACCTACGAGCAGTACTTC.

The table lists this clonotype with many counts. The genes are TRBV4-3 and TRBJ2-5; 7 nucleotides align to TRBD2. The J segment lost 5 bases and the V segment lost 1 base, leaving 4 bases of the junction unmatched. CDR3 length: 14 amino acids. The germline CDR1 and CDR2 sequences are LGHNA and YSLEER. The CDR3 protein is CASSQAWGGETQYF. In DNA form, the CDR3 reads TGCGCCAGCAGCCAAGCCTGGGGAGGGGAGACCCAGTACTTC.

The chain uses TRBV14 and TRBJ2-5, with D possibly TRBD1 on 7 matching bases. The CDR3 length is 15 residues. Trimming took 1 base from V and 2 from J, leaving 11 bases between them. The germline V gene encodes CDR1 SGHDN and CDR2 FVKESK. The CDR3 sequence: CASSQASGGQETQYF. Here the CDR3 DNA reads TGTGCCAGCAGCCAAGCGTCAGGGGGGCAAGAGACCCAGTACTTC.

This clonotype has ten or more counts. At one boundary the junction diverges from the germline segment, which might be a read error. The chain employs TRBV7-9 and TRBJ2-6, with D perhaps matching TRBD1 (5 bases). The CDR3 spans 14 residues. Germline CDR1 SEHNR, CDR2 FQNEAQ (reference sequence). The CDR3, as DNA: TGCGCCAGCAGCTTGGGGCCAGGGGCCAACGTCCTGACTTTC. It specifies CASSLGPGANVLTF. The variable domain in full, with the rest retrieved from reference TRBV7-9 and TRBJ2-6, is DTGVSQNPRHKITKRGQNVTFRCDPISEHNRLYWYRQTLGQGPEFLTYFQNEAQLEKSRLLSDRFSAERPKGSFSTLEIQRTEQGDSAMYLCASSLGPGANVLTFGAGSRLTVL.

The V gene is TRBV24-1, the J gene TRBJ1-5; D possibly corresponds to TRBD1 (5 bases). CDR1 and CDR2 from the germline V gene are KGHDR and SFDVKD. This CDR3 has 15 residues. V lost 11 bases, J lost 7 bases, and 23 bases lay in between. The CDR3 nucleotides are TGTGCCAGCAGACATGGGGCAGGGTCGGCACAGCCCCAGCATTTT. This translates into CASRHGAGSAQPQHF.